Included here is one T cell receptor beta chain sequence, with context. Treatment given: around 19 received Ad26.COV2.S at low or high dose, single or two shots; several received placebo; per-sample allocation not given. Repertoires come from day 63 after the first vaccine or placebo injection. Ad26 vector vaccine expressed Wuhan-strain SARS-CoV-2 spike. This table comes from immunoSEQ multiplex PCR, and its TCRdb copy is limited to in-frame clones, with some not included. In the table there are roughly 450,000 clones, more than 80% of which are singletons. The data derive from a study of Ad26.COV2.S vaccination and SARS-CoV-2 variants. The CDR3 runs 15 residues. Germline V gene data show CDR1 as SGHTA and CDR2 as FQGNSA. Trimming took 5 bases from V and 1 from J, leaving 14 bases between them.

V gene TRBV7-2 combines with J gene TRBJ1-1; the D gene is possibly TRBD1 (5 bases). This TCR was recovered from a person between 18 and 59 years old who received the Ad26.COV2.S COVID-19 vaccine or a placebo. The sequencing here drew on peripheral blood, taken in a trial of Ad26.COV2.S vaccine versus placebo. The CDR3 loop is CASSEGVSANTEAFF. CDR3 coding DNA: TGTGCCAGCAGCGAAGGGGTATCGGCGAACACTGAAGCTTTCTTT.